This T cell receptor (beta chain) was identified in a study of patients and donors after allogeneic stem cell transplantation. V was cut by 1 base and J by 8 bases, with 18 bases left in between. CDR1 and CDR2 from the germline V gene are MGHRA and YSYEKL. CDR3 length equals 16 residues. TCRdb re-analysed the RT-PCR reads in MiXCR, keeping a single row per CDR3 protein. The sample has about a million distinct CDR3 sequences; more than 15% are singletons. The genes are TRBV4-1 and TRBJ2-4; D is uncertain. The receptor comes from a human donor who was either an allogeneic HSCT recipient or a stem cell or donor lymphocyte infusion donor (not recorded which). It is not recorded whose cells these are; they may come from a transplant donor. The sequencing input was blood, either unsorted or a sorted T cell fraction (not recorded which). The CDR3 bases are TGCGCCAGCAGCCAAGGAGATGGCCGCTCCGGGCACATTCAGTACTTC. Translation: CASSQGDGRSGHIQYF.